One sample yielded the 24 T cell receptor beta chains listed below, sequenced in a study of cytomegalovirus exposure and HLA in healthy donors. The PCR made use of 60 Vbeta and 13 Jbeta primers. The assay was immunoSEQ multiplex PCR, and TCRdb's table has in-frame clones only and misses some. The profile shows 150,000 to 200,000 clones, roughly 79% of them singletons. The source material was PBMCs. Source of these receptors: a woman aged 25-40 years in good health and CMV-seropositive.

The table lists this clone with a few counts. V usage is TRBV4-1 and J usage is TRBJ2-7; possibly TRBD2 for D (5 bases). CDR1 and CDR2 (germline): MGHRA, YSYEKL. Deletions cut 4 bases from V and 3 bases from J, with 16 bases between. CDR3 size: 15 residues. The CDR3 nucleotides read TGCGCCAGCAGCCGAGACTACCGAAACTACTACGAGCAGTACTTC. It codes for CASSRDYRNYYEQYF.

The chain has TRBV2 and TRBJ1-5; D ambiguous. This CDR3 contains 14 residues. The V end was cut by 7 bases, the J end by 8 bases, with 18 bases between. Germline lookup yields CDR1 SNHLY and CDR2 FYNNEI. CDR3 residues: CASIIREGWEPQHF. The CDR3 coding sequence is TGTGCCAGCATAATCCGGGAGGGCTGGGAGCCCCAGCATTTT. Using reference TRBV2 and TRBJ1-5 for the parts outside the CDR3, the full variable domain is EPEVTQTPSHQVTQMGQEVILRCVPISNHLYFYWYRQILGQKVEFLVSFYNNEISEKSEIFDDQFSVERPDGSNFTLKIRSTKLEDSAMYFCASIIREGWEPQHFGDGTRLSIL.

The chain uses TRBV2 and TRBJ1-5; D is ambiguous. V was trimmed by 11 bases and J by 0 bases, leaving 8 bases between them. Per the germline V gene, CDR1 is SNHLY and CDR2 is FYNNEI. The CDR3 runs to 12 residues. This CDR3 is CAGGVSNQPQHF. For the CDR3, the DNA is TGTGCCGGAGGAGTTAGCAATCAGCCCCAGCATTTT.

The J gene is TRBJ1-1, the V gene TRBV5-6; weak D call: TRBD1 (6 bases). Trimming removed 0 bases from V and 0 bases from J, with 18 bases in between. Looked up from germline, CDR1 is SGHDT and CDR2 is YYEEEE. This CDR3 contains 18 residues. CDR3 coding DNA: TGTGCCAGCAGCTTGGCTCCAAGCGCCGGGACACTGAACACTGAAGCTTTCTTT. Its translation: CASSLAPSAGTLNTEAFF.

CDR3 nucleotide sequence: TGTGCCAGCAGCTCCACTTCCTCTGCAAATGAGCAGTTCTTC. Amino acids: CASSSTSSANEQFF. This chain connects TRBV7-9 to TRBJ2-1; D is ambiguous. The CDR3 contains 14 residues. Germline V gene data show CDR1 as SEHNR and CDR2 as FQNEAQ (reference sequence). Trimming cost V 4 bases and J 7 bases, with 14 bases left between them. Looking up the rest from reference TRBV7-9 and TRBJ2-1 gives the full variable domain: DTGVSQNPRHKITKRGQNVTFRCDPISEHNRLYWYRQTLGQGPEFLTYFQNEAQLEKSRLLSDRFSAERPKGSFSTLEIQRTEQGDSAMYLCASSSTSSANEQFFGPGTRLTVL.

Turning to this clone: At one end, the junction sequence differs from germline, possibly due to a read error. The rearrangement uses TRBV7-6 and TRBJ2-3, with TRBD2 matching over 11 bases. CDR1 SGHVS and CDR2 FNYEAQ come from the germline V gene. CDR3 length: 15 residues. The DNA for the CDR3 is TGTGCCAGCAGCCTAGCGGGGGGTAGCACAGATACGCAGTATTTT. Amino acids: CASSLAGGSTDTQYF.

This clone is a singleton in its sample. This chain connects TRBV6-5 to TRBJ1-6; tentative D call: TRBD1 (5 bases). CDR3 length equals 14 residues. The ends were cut back, 2 bases at V and 7 bases at J, with 9 bases in the middle. Germline CDR1 is MNHEY and CDR2 is SVGAGI. Written as DNA, the CDR3 is TGTGCCAGCAGTTACAGGGAGGGGAATTCACCCCTCCACTTT. Amino acid sequence: CASSYREGNSPLHF.

In regard to this clone: Within the sample, other DNA sequences also encode this same CDR3. The V call is TRBV19, the J call TRBJ2-2, with D possibly being TRBD1 (5 bases). Germline V gene data show CDR1 as LNHDA and CDR2 as SQIVND (reference sequence). Trimming left V 5 bases short and J 5 bases short, with 9 bases between. This CDR3 region has 13 residues. The CDR3 nucleotides read TGTGCCAGTAGTCCACAGGTTACCGGGGAGCTGTTTTTT. Its protein product is CASSPQVTGELFF. The entire variable domain, with the rest obtained from reference TRBV19 and TRBJ2-2, is as follows: DGGITQSPKYLFRKEGQNVTLSCEQNLNHDAMYWYRQDPGQGLRLIYYSQIVNDFQKGDIAEGYSVSREKKESFPLTVTSAQKNPTAFYLCASSPQVTGELFFGEGSRLTVL.

The J gene is TRBJ1-1, the V gene TRBV19, with D possibly being TRBD1 (5 bases). The CDR3 is 14 residues long. Germline CDR1 reads LNHDA; CDR2 reads SQIVND (reference sequence). V gave up 7 bases and J gave up 4 bases, with 16 bases separating them. The CDR3 DNA is TGTGCCAGTACCGACGCTCCGGGGGGCACTGAAGCTTTCTTT. Protein: CASTDAPGGTEAFF.

This clone was seen a handful of times. The V and J genes are TRBV6-1 and TRBJ1-1, with D hard to call. V lost 7 bases to trimming and J lost 12 bases, with 15 bases between them. The germline V gene has CDR1 MNHNS and CDR2 SASEGT. This CDR3 has 11 amino acids. The CDR3 DNA follows: TGTGCCAGCATCGTCGCGGGAAGGACTTTCTTT. This sequence encodes CASIVAGRTFF.

The chain couples TRBV6-6 to TRBJ1-2; D is possibly TRBD1 (6 bases). Germline loops: CDR1 MNHNY, CDR2 SVGAGI (reference sequence). V was cut by 7 bases and J by 1 base, with 13 bases left in between. The CDR3 runs 14 residues. The CDR3 DNA is TGTGCCAGCAAGAGGCAGGGGATTAACTATGGCTACACCTTC. It encodes CASKRQGINYGYTF.

The rearrangement uses TRBV25-1 and TRBJ1-2; TRBD1 is a possible D gene (6 bases). Germline values: CDR1 MGHDK, CDR2 SYGVNS. The CDR3 runs to 15 residues. V lost 7 bases to trimming and J lost 1 base, with 16 bases between them. The CDR3 is CASNPAGVINYGYTF. The CDR3 DNA follows: TGTGCCAGCAATCCTGCAGGGGTGATTAACTATGGCTACACCTTC.

The CDR3 reads CASSEPRQGTDTQYF. CDR3 sequence (DNA): TGTGCCAGCAGTGAACCCCGACAGGGCACAGATACGCAGTATTTT. The chain recombines TRBV2 with TRBJ2-3; possibly TRBD1 for D (6 bases). CDR1 SNHLY and CDR2 FYNNEI come from the germline V gene. Trimming removed 2 bases from V and 1 base from J, with 10 bases in between. The CDR3 is made up of 15 amino acids.

This rearrangement joins TRBV19 to TRBJ2-1, with 8 bases aligning to TRBD2. The trim removed 9 bases at V and 7 bases at J, leaving 8 bases unmatched. Per germline, CDR1 LNHDA and CDR2 SQIVND (reference sequence). The CDR3 is made up of 13 amino acids. Written as DNA, the CDR3 is TGTGCCAGCCGGGAGGGGGAGAGGAATGAGCAGTTCTTC. Translated, it gives CASREGERNEQFF.

V gene TRBV6-6 combines with J gene TRBJ2-7, with D possibly TRBD1 on 5 matching bases. CDR3 size: 13 residues. Germline CDR1 MNHNY, CDR2 SVGAGI (reference sequence). Trimming removed 4 bases at V and 2 bases at J, with 9 bases between. The CDR3 loop reads CASSFPGTYEQYF. The CDR3 region has the DNA TGTGCCAGCAGTTTCCCAGGGACCTACGAGCAGTACTTC.

The CDR3 DNA is TGTGCCATCAGTGAGGCAGGGGACGAGCAGTACTTC. This codes for CAISEAGDEQYF. V and J are TRBV10-3 and TRBJ2-7, with TRBD1 as a possible D gene (6 bases). The V end was cut by 2 bases, the J end by 5 bases, with 7 bases between. This CDR3 comprises 12 residues. Germline V lookup: CDR1 ENHRY, CDR2 SYGVKD.

This chain links TRBV5-6 with TRBJ1-2; TRBD1 is a possible D gene (5 bases). Germline V gene data show CDR1 as SGHDT and CDR2 as YYEEEE. Deletions cut 0 bases from V and 0 bases from J, with 12 bases between. The CDR3 contains 16 residues. The CDR3, as DNA: TGTGCCAGCAGCTTGGACAGGCCCTTCACTAACTATGGCTACACCTTC. It is translated as CASSLDRPFTNYGYTF.

The chain joins TRBV5-8 to TRBJ2-5; 7 bases map to TRBD1. TRBJ2-7 matches the DNA end more closely, so the J call is doubtful. This CDR3 is built from 14 residues. Germline values: CDR1 SGHTS, CDR2 YDEGEE. The DNA for the CDR3 is TGTGCCAGCAGCCCCGACAGGGCGGTCTACGAGCAGTACTTC. As protein: CASSPDRAVYEQYF.

The CDR3 DNA reads as TGCAGCGTTGAATCTTGGGAGTGGCAGTATTTT. This gives the protein CSVESWEWQYF. The V gene is TRBV29-1, the J gene TRBJ2-3; D is possibly TRBD2 (5 bases). Trimming stripped 2 bases from V and 11 bases from J, with 11 bases between. Germline V gives CDR1 SQVTM, CDR2 ANQGSEA. The length of the CDR3 is 11 residues.

The chain uses TRBV12-5 and TRBJ1-1, with a tentative D call TRBD1 (5 bases). Trimming stripped 0 bases from V and 6 bases from J, with 17 bases between. Germline loops: CDR1 LGHNT, CDR2 FRNRAP. CDR3 length: 16 amino acids. The CDR3: CASGLVVGRVLPEAFF. CDR3 coding DNA: TGTGCTAGTGGTTTGGTAGTGGGCAGGGTTTTACCTGAAGCTTTCTTT.

This chain connects TRBV5-1 to TRBJ2-3, with 10 nucleotides matching TRBD2. The length of the CDR3 is 20 residues. From germline, CDR1 is SGHRS and CDR2 YFSETQ. The V and J ends lost 5 bases and 1 base, in that order; junction bases with no gene match: 19. In DNA form, the CDR3 reads TGCGCCAGCAGTCCAATGGGTAGCGGGAGGTCCCCTTCTGGCACAGATACGCAGTATTTT. This gives the protein CASSPMGSGRSPSGTDTQYF.

V usage is TRBV7-2 and J usage is TRBJ1-5; D might be TRBD1 (5 bases). Germline CDR1 SGHTA, CDR2 FQGNSA. The CDR3 spans 15 residues. Trimming stripped 1 base from V and 3 bases from J, with 10 bases between. CDR3 loop: CASSLVGQNNQPQHF. In nucleotides, the CDR3 is TGTGCCAGCAGCTTAGTGGGGCAGAACAATCAGCCCCAGCATTTT.

The chain couples TRBV5-1 to TRBJ2-3; maybe TRBD1 (6 bases). The CDR3 is 15 amino acids. CDR1 and CDR2 (germline): SGHRS, YFSETQ. The V end lost 6 bases, the J end lost 0 bases, and 14 bases lay between the germline ends. Written as DNA, the CDR3 is TGCGCCAGCATACAGGGCTCAACTAGCACAGATACGCAGTATTTT. Protein product: CASIQGSTSTDTQYF.

The chain carries TRBV2 and TRBJ2-1; possibly TRBD2 for D (6 bases). V lost 0 bases to trimming and J lost 10 bases, with 13 bases between them. The CDR3 sequence is 14 residues long. From germline, CDR1 is SNHLY and CDR2 FYNNEI. For the CDR3, the DNA is TGTGCCAGCAGTGAAGCGCTTCCGGGAGAGGAGCAGTTCTTC. Translating gives CASSEALPGEEQFF.